These T cell receptor beta chains were read from a single sample in a study of cytomegalovirus exposure and HLA in healthy donors. Profiling relied on immunoSEQ multiplex PCR, and the TCRdb table lists in-frame clones only, not all of them. The profile covers 82,000 or so clones, with 85% to 95% appearing a single time and about 0.7% taken by the ten largest. The source material was PBMCs. Every receptor here comes from a woman aged 18-29 years in good health and CMV-seronegative. The conserved cysteine and the conserved F or W are not part of the CDR3 here.

j_call v_call cdr3_aa
TRBJ1-3 TRBV7-9 ASRDSSGNTIY
TRBJ2-7 TRBV5-4 ASSFSTYEQY
TRBJ1-1 TRBV2 ASTRQGAEWADTEAF
TRBJ1-5 TRBV2 ASSVGGDIFSNQPQH
TRBJ1-1 TRBV18 ASSWTGGTEAF
TRBJ2-1 TRBV6-6 ASSGIDRGRYNEQF
TRBJ2-2 TRBV4-1 ASSQPGLAGAGELF
TRBJ2-5 TRBV28 ASSLAGIQETQY
TRBJ2-2 TRBV27 ASSFAGNTGELF
TRBJ2-1 TRBV28 ASSQPGDNEQF
TRBJ1-1 TRBV6-6 ASTQNTEAF
TRBJ2-7 TRBV13 ASSPDGNSYEQY
TRBJ1-2 TRBV18 ASSSTLNQGADGYT
TRBJ2-7 TRBV4-3 ASSQEPSGGSYEQY
TRBJ1-6 TRBV2 ASSRQGAMGPLH
TRBJ1-2 TRBV19 ASSMEAYRNYGYT
TRBJ2-1 TRBV7-9 ASSLVWRGGHNEQF
TRBJ1-1 TRBV29-1 SVELQGAYTEAF
TRBJ1-2 TRBV6-5 ASRHQDRVYGYT
TRBJ2-1 TRBV9 ASSPREHEQF
TRBJ1-2 TRBV9 ASSVAYRGSISYT
TRBJ2-7 TRBV13 ASSSHDRAGHEQY
TRBJ2-7 TRBV4-3 ASSQASGSSDEQY
TRBJ1-2 TRBV9 ASSVNPGGTVNYGYT
TRBJ1-4 TRBV6-6 ASRAGHEKLF
TRBJ1-5 TRBV4-1 ASSRGQGASQPQH
TRBJ2-3 TRBV27 ASSLTGRTDTQY
TRBJ2-1 TRBV19 ASSIAATSGSRSSYNEQF
TRBJ1-6 TRBV7-9 ASSLGRADNSPLH
TRBJ2-2 TRBV10-1 ASSDRGRTGELF
TRBJ2-3 TRBV5-1 ASSLEGLAGSSTDTQY
TRBJ1-2 TRBV27 ASSLIAGLSYGYT
TRBJ1-3 TRBV19 ASRGAGNTIY
TRBJ2-3 TRBV6-5 ASSYLFPTDTQY
TRBJ1-4 TRBV5-8 ASGQGTALGEKLF
TRBJ2-7 TRBV13 ASSHYTLSGEQY
TRBJ2-7 TRBV28 ASSLRQSSYEQY
TRBJ2-7 TRBV28 ASSFWTGKDYEQY
TRBJ2-7 TRBV2 ASIPGDRGYEQY
TRBJ2-5 TRBV5-4 ASSRLEWGETQY
TRBJ1-6 TRBV7-9 ASSRGQVSSYNSPLH
TRBJ2-5 TRBV5-1 ASSSGTSGTGQY
TRBJ1-5 TRBV5-1 ASSWTGGTYQPQH
TRBJ1-5 TRBV28 ASNPGTDDQPQH
TRBJ2-3 TRBV6-1 ASGSAYRY
TRBJ1-2 TRBV19 ASSRPGTGGESYT
TRBJ1-2 TRBV27 ASSSGLYSNYGYT
TRBJ2-2 TRBV4-1 ASSQDEGGAGELF
TRBJ2-7 TRBV4-2 ASSQASGGAAYEQY
TRBJ2-5 TRBV7-9 ASSGTSGGQETQY
TRBJ1-5 TRBV7-9 ASSLDRDQPQH
TRBJ2-1 TRBV2 ASPPGVGNEQF
TRBJ1-2 TRBV7-9 ASSLAIRAPSEMSGYT